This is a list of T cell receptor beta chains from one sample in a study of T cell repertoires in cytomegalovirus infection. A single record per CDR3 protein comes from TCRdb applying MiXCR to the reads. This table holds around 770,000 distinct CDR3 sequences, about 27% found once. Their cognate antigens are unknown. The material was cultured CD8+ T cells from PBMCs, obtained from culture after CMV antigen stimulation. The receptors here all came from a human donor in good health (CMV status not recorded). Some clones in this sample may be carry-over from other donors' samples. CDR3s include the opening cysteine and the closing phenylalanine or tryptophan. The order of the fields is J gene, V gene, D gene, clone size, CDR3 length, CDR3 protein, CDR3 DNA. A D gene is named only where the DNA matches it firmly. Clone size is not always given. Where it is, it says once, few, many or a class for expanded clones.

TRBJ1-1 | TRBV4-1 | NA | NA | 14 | CASSQGGDNTEAFF | TGCGCCAGCAGCCAAGGAGGGGATAACACTGAAGCTTTCTTT
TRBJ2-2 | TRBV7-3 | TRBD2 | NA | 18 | CASTPGLAGGSASGELFF | TGTGCCAGCACCCCGGGACTAGCGGGGGGGTCCGCCTCAGGGGAGCTGTTTTTT
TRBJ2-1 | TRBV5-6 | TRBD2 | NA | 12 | CASSTGLAGGFF | TGTGCCAGCAGCACCGGACTAGCGGGGGGATTCTTC
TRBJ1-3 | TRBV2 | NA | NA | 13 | CASGRPSGNTIYF | TGTGCCAGCGGCCGGCCCTCTGGAAACACCATATATTTT
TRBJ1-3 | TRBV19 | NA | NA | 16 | CASSPYPGTPGNTIYF | TGTGCCAGTAGTCCCTATCCCGGGACACCTGGAAACACCATATATTTT
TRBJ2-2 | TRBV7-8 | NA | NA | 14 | CASSFQAAGGELFF | TGTGCCAGCAGCTTCCAGGCCGCCGGCGGGGAGCTGTTTTTT
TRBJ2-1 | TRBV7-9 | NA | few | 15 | CASTGGGAPYNEQFF | TGTGCCAGCACTGGGGGCGGGGCCCCCTACAATGAGCAGTTCTTC
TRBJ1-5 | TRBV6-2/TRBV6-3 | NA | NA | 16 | CASSQDLDYSNQPQHF | TGTGCCAGCAGCCAAGACCTGGACTATAGCAATCAGCCCCAGCATTTT
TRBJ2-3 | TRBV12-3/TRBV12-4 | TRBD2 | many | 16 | CASSLRGSGGTDTQYF | TGTGCAAGCAGTTTAAGAGGTAGCGGGGGTACAGATACGCAGTATTTT
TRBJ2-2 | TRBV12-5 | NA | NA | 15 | CASGFGGVGTGELFF | TGTGCTAGTGGTTTCGGAGGGGTCGGCACCGGGGAGCTGTTTTTT
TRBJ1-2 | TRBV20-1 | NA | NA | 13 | CSASGALNYGYTF | TGCAGTGCTTCAGGGGCCCTCAACTATGGCTACACCTTC
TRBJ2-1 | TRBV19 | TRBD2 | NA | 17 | CASSINSGGAFYNEQFF | TGTGCCAGTAGTATCAATAGCGGGGGGGCCTTCTACAATGAGCAGTTCTTC
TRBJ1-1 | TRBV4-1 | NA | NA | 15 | CASSQVFHLDTEAFF | TGCGCCAGCAGCCAAGTTTTCCACTTGGACACTGAAGCTTTCTTT
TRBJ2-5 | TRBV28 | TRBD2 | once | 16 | CASSRGGGPYQETQYF | TGTGCCAGCAGTAGGGGCGGGGGGCCGTACCAAGAGACCCAGTACTTC
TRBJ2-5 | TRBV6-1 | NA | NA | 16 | CASTSGGLPPHETQYF | TGTGCCAGCACATCTGGGGGGCTGCCGCCTCACGAGACCCAGTACTTC
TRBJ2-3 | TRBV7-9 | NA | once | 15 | CASSLEGVAADTQYF | TGTGCCAGCAGCTTAGAGGGGGTAGCGGCAGATACGCAGTATTTT
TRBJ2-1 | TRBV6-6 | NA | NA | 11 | CASAAGHEQFF | TGTGCCAGCGCGGCTGGTCATGAGCAGTTCTTC
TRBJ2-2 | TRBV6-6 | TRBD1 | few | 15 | CASSYMTGTTGELFF | TGTGCCAGCAGTTACATGACAGGGACCACCGGGGAGCTGTTTTTT
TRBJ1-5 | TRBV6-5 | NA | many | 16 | CASSYSLPGENQPQHF | TGTGCCAGCAGTTACTCCCTCCCCGGAGAAAATCAGCCCCAGCATTTT
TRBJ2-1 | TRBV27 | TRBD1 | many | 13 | CASSGTGGNEQFF | TGCGCCAGCAGCGGGACAGGGGGCAATGAGCAGTTCTTC
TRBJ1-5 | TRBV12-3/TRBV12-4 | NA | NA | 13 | CASSLEFNQPQHF | TGTGCCAGCAGTTTAGAGTTCAATCAGCCCCAGCATTTT
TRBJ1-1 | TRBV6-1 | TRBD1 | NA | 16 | CASSEAGAGGSTEAFF | TGTGCCAGCAGTGAAGCCGGGGCAGGGGGGTCTACTGAAGCTTTCTTT
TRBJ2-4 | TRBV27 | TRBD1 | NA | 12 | CATGQGGDIQYF | TGTGCCACGGGACAGGGAGGGGACATTCAGTACTTC